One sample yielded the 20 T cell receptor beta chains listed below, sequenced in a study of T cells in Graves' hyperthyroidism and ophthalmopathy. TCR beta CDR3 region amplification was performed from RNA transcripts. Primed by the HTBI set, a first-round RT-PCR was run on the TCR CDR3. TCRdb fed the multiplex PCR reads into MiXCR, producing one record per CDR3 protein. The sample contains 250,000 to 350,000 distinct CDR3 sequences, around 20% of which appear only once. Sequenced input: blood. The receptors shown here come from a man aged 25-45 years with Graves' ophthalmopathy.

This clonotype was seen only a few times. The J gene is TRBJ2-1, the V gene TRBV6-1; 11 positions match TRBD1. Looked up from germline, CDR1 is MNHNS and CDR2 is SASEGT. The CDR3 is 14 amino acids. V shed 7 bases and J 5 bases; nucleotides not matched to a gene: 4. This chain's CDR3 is CASKLDRGHNEQFF. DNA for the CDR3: TGTGCCAGCAAGCTGGACAGGGGGCACAATGAGCAGTTCTTC.

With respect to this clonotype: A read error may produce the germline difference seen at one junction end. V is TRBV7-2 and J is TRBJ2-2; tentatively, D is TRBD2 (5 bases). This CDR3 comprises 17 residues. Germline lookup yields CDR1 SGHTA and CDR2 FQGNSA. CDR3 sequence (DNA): TGTGCCAACAGCTTAGCGCAAGGAGCGAGCGTAACCGGGGAGCTGTTTTTT. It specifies CANSLAQGASVTGELFF.

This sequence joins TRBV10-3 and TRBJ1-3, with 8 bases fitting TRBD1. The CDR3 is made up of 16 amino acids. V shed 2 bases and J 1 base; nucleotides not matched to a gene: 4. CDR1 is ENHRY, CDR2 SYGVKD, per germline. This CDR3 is CAISERTGGSGNTIYF. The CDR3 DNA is TGTGCCATCAGTGAGCGCACAGGGGGATCTGGAAACACCATATATTTT.

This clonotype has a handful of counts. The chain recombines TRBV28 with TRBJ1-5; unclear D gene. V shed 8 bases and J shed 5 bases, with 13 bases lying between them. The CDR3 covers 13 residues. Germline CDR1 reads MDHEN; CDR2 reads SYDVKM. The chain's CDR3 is CASGGTSHQPQHF. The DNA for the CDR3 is TGTGCCAGCGGTGGCACCAGCCATCAGCCCCAGCATTTT.

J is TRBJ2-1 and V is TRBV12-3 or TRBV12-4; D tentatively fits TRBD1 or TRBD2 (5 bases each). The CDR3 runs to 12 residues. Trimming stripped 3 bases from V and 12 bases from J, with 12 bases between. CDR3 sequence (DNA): TGTGCCAGCAGTTTTTTCAATGGGGGGCAGTTCTTC. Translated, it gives CASSFFNGGQFF.

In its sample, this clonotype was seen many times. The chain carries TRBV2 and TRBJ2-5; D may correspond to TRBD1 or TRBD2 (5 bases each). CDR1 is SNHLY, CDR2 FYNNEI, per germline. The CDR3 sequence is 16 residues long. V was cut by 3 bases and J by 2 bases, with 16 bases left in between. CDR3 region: CASSDWGTRTQETQYF. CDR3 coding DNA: TGTGCCAGCAGTGATTGGGGGACGAGGACACAAGAGACCCAGTACTTC.

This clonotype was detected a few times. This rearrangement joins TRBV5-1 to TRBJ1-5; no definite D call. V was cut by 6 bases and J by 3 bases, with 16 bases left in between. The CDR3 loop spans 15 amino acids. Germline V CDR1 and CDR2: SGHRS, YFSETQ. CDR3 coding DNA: TGCGCCAGCAAGGAGACCCCCATGGCCAATCAGCCCCAGCATTTT. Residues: CASKETPMANQPQHF. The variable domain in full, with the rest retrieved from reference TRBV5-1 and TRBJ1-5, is KAGVTQTPRYLIKTRGQQVTLSCSPISGHRSVSWYQQTPGQGLQFLFEYFSETQRNKGNFPGRFSGRQFSNSRSEMNVSTLELGDSALYLCASKETPMANQPQHFGDGTRLSIL.

The CDR3 DNA reads TGCAGCGTTGGGGGACTAGCGGTCTACAATGAGCAGTTCTTC. Amino acid sequence: CSVGGLAVYNEQFF. The chain is built from TRBV29-1 and TRBJ2-1, with 11 nucleotides matching TRBD2. With 4 bases clipped from V and 3 bases from J, the junction kept 2 bases outside the gene matches. The CDR3 loop spans 14 amino acids. Germline V gene lookup returns CDR1 SQVTM and CDR2 ANQGSEA.

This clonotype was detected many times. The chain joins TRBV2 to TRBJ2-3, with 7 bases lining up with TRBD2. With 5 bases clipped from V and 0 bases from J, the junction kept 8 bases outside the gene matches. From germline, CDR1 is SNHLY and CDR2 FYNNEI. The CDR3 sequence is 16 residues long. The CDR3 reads CASSSGIVTSTDTQYF. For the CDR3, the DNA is TGTGCCAGCAGTAGCGGGATCGTTACTAGCACAGATACGCAGTATTTT.

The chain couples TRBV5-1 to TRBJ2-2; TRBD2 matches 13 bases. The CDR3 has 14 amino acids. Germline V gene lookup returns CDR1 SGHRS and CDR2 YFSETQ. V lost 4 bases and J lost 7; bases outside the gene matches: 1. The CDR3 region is CASSGLAGVGELFF. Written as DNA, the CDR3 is TGCGCCAGCAGCGGACTAGCGGGAGTCGGGGAGCTGTTTTTT.

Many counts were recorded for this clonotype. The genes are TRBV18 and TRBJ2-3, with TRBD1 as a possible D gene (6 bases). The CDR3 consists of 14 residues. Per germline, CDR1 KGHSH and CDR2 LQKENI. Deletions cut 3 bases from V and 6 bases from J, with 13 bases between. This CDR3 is CASSPTGIMDTQYF. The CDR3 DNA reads TGTGCCAGCTCACCTACAGGGATTATGGATACGCAGTATTTT. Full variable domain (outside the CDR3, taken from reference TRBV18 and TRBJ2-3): NAGVMQNPRHLVRRRGQEARLRCSPMKGHSHVYWYRQLPEEGLKFMVYLQKENIIDESGMPKERFSAEFPKEGPSILRIQQVVRGDSAAYFCASSPTGIMDTQYFGPGTRLTVL.

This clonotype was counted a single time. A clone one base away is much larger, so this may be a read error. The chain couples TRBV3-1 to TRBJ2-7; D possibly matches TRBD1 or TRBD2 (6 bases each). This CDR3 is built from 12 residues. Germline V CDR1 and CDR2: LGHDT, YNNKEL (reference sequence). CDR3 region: CAGSQGGIEQYF. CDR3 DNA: TGTGCCGGCAGCCAAGGGGGGATCGAGCAGTACTTC.

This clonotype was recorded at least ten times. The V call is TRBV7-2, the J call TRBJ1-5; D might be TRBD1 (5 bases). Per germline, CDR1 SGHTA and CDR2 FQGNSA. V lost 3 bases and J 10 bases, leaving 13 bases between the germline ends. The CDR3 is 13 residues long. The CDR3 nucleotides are TGTGCCAGCAGCTTGGGACGGGACGTTCCCCAGCATTTT. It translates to CASSLGRDVPQHF.

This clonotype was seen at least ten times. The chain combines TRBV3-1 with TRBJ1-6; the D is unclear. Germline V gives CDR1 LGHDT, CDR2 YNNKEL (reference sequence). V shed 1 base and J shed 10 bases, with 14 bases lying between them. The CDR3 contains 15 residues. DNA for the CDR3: TGTGCCAGCAGCCAAGCACGGGGTTCGAGATCACCCCTCCACTTT. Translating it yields CASSQARGSRSPLHF.

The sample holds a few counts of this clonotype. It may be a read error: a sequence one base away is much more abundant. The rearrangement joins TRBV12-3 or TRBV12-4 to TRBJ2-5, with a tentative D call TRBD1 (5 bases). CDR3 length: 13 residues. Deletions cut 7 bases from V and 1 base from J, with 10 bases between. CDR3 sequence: CASTRTRQETQYF. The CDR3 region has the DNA TGTGCCAGCACTAGGACACGCCAAGAGACCCAGTACTTC.

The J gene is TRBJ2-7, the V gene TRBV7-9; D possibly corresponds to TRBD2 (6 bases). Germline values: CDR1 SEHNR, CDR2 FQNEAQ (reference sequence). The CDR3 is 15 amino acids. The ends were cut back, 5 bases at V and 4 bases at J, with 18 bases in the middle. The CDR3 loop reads CASSPPSDQRYEQYF. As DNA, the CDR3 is TGTGCCAGCAGCCCTCCTAGCGACCAGCGGTACGAGCAGTACTTC.

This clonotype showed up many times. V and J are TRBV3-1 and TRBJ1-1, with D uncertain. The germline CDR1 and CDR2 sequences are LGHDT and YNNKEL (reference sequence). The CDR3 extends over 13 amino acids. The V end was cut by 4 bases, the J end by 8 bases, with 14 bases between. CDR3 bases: TGTGCCAGCAGCCTCGCCATGGGTCTGGAAGCTTTCTTT. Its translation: CASSLAMGLEAFF.

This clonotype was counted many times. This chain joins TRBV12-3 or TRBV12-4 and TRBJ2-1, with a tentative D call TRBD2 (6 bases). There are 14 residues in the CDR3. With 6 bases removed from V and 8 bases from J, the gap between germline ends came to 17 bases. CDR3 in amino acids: CASRHRGLKDEQFF. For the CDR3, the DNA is TGTGCCAGCAGGCATAGGGGACTCAAGGATGAGCAGTTCTTC.

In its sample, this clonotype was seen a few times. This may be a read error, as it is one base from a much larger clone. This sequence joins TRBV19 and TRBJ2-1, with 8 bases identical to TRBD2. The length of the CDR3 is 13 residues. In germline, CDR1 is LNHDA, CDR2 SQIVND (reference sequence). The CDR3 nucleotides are TGTGCTACCGTGACTAGCGCGACCTCGGAGCAGTTCTTC. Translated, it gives CATVTSATSEQFF.

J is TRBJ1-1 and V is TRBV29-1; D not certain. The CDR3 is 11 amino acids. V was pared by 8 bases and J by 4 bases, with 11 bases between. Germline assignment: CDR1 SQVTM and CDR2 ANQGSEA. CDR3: CSTNSGTEAFF. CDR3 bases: TGCAGCACTAACAGCGGCACTGAAGCTTTCTTT. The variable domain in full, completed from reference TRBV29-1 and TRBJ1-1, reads SAVISQKPSRDICQRGTSLTIQCQVDSQVTMMFWYRQQPGQSLTLIATANQGSEATYESGFVIDKFPISRPNLTFSTLTVSNMSPEDSSIYLCSTNSGTEAFFGQGTRLTVV.